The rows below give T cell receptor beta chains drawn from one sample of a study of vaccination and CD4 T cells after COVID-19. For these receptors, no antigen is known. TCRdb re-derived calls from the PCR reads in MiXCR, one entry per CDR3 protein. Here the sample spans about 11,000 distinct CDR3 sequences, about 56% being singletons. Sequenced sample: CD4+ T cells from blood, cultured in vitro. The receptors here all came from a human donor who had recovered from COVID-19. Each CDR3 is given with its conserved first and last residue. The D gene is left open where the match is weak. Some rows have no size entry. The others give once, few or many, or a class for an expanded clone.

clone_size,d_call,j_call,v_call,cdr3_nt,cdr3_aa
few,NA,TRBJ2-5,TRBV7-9,TGTGCCAGCAGCTTAGTGCGAGACCAAGAGACCCAGTACTTC,CASSLVRDQETQYF
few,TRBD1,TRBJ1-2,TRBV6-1,TGTGCCAGCATTGGAACAGGGGAATACTATGGCTACACCTTC,CASIGTGEYYGYTF
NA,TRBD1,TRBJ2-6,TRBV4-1,TGCGCCAGCAGCCAGTGGGACAGGGGCGCTGGGGCCAACGTCCTGACTTTC,CASSQWDRGAGANVLTF
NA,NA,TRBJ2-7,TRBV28,TGTGCCAGCAGTTTTCAACAGTCCTACGAGCAGTACTTC,CASSFQQSYEQYF
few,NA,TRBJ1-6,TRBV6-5,TGTGCCAGCAGTTACGAACAGGCAGTTAATTCACCCCTCCACTTT,CASSYEQAVNSPLHF
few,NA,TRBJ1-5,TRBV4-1,TGCGCCAGCAGCCAAGAGTCGGCGCGTGGCAGGGTTAGCAATCAGCCCCAGCATTTT,CASSQESARGRVSNQPQHF
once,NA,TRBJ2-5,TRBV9,TGTGCCAGCAGCCCGAGAATTGACGAGACCCAGTACTTC,CASSPRIDETQYF
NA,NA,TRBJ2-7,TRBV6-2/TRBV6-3,TGTGCCAGCAGTTACGGGGGCACCCTCGAGCAGTACTTC,CASSYGGTLEQYF
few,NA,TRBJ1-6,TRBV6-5,TGTGCCAGCAGTTACTCGGCCAATTCACCCCTCCACTTT,CASSYSANSPLHF
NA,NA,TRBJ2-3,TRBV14,TGTGCCAGCAGCCAAGGGTTTTCAGGACAAGATCAATATTTT,CASSQGFSGQDQYF